This T cell receptor beta chain appears in the sequencing data of a study of blood T cell repertoires in COVID-19. In the study overall: Specimens from acute and convalescent COVID-19 originated in the United States, Italy and Spain. In each case, the material was cDNA or gDNA derived from T cells, B-cell-depleted T cells, or PBMCs.

Trimming removed 5 bases from V and 1 base from J; junction bases left unmatched: 10. Germline loops: CDR1 SGHVS, CDR2 FQNEAQ. The CDR3 covers 16 residues. This clone was seen a handful of times. How the authors handled the data: Amplified reference gene primers provided the basis for estimating nucleated cell counts. Method: immunoSEQ multiplex PCR; TCRdb's copy keeps in-frame clones and lacks some. V and J calls and clone size come straight from that table; D and trimming were deduced from the DNA. The data hold about 160,000 clones, with approximately 84% observed a single time. The chain combines TRBV7-8 with TRBJ2-5, with 7 bases lining up with TRBD2. This sequence was found in a woman older than 75 with acute or convalescent COVID-19. Material: peripheral blood. This chain's CDR3 is CASSTPPGGRQETQYF. DNA of the CDR3: TGTGCCAGCAGCACTCCCCCGGGGGGACGCCAAGAGACCCAGTACTTC.